This passage covers 20 T cell receptor beta chains from one sample sequenced in a study of blood T cell repertoires in COVID-19. Profiled with immunoSEQ multiplex PCR; TCRdb holds only in-frame clones, not every one. The repertoire consists of just over 25,000 clones, with nearly 90% occurring once and the leading ten covering approximately 10%. Sample: peripheral blood. The receptors were sampled from a man in his sixties or seventies with acute or convalescent COVID-19.

This clone is a singleton in its sample. The chain couples TRBV2 to TRBJ2-1; 12 bases are shared with TRBD2. Germline V CDR1 and CDR2: SNHLY, FYNNEI. V gave up 5 bases and J gave up 8 bases; unmatched junction bases: 7. The CDR3 is made up of 15 amino acids. Here the CDR3 reads CASSQGTSGLDEQFF. The CDR3 DNA reads TGTGCCAGCAGTCAGGGGACTAGCGGGTTGGATGAGCAGTTCTTC.

The chain is built from TRBV6-5 and TRBJ2-7; maybe TRBD1 (5 bases). The CDR3 totals 10 residues. Germline CDR1 reads MNHEY; CDR2 reads SVGAGI. V was trimmed by 8 bases and J by 6 bases, leaving 8 bases between them. The DNA of the CDR3 is TGTGCCAGCGGTAGGGGCGAGCAGTACTTC. Protein product: CASGRGEQYF.

Details on this clone: The junction differs from germline at one of its ends, possibly a read error. The rearrangement uses TRBV2 and TRBJ2-7; 11 positions agree with TRBD1. The V gene's germline CDR1 is SNHLY and CDR2 FYNNEI. This CDR3 comprises 15 residues. This chain's CDR3 is CASREGQGAFYEQYF. The CDR3 region has the DNA TGTGCCAGCAGAGAAGGACAGGGGGCATTCTACGAGCAGTACTTC.

The chain has TRBV7-9 and TRBJ1-5; 9 bases are shared with TRBD1. Trimming cost V 1 base and J 5 bases; bases outside gene matches: 3. CDR1 and CDR2 (germline): SEHNR, FQNEAQ (reference sequence). The CDR3 loop spans 15 amino acids. The CDR3 DNA sequence: TGTGCCAGCAGCTTAGGACAGGGGGAATATCAGCCCCAGCATTTT. Encoded protein: CASSLGQGEYQPQHF. Using reference TRBV7-9 and TRBJ1-5 for the parts outside the CDR3, the full variable domain is DTGVSQNPRHKITKRGQNVTFRCDPISEHNRLYWYRQTLGQGPEFLTYFQNEAQLEKSRLLSDRFSAERPKGSFSTLEIQRTEQGDSAMYLCASSLGQGEYQPQHFGDGTRLSIL.

The chain employs TRBV6-5 and TRBJ2-7; D is uncertain. This CDR3 has 15 amino acids. V was trimmed by 8 bases and J by 0 bases, leaving 17 bases between them. Germline V gives CDR1 MNHEY, CDR2 SVGAGI. The CDR3 DNA sequence: TGTGCCAGCTTACCGCCGAATGATAGCTCCTACGAGCAGTACTTC. As protein: CASLPPNDSSYEQYF.

The chain is built from TRBV24-1 and TRBJ1-4; TRBD1 matches at 10 bases. In germline, CDR1 is KGHDR, CDR2 SFDVKD. The CDR3 has 16 residues. With V trimmed by 4 bases and J by 8 bases, 9 bases remained unmatched. DNA for the CDR3: TGTGCCACCAGTGAAACCGACAGGGGGCGAGGAGAAAAACTGTTTTTT. The encoded protein is CATSETDRGRGEKLFF.

The CDR3 region is CASRDPGKVGTDTQYF. CDR3 DNA: TGTGCCAGCAGGGACCCAGGGAAGGTCGGCACAGATACGCAGTATTTT. The chain recombines TRBV2 with TRBJ2-3; perhaps TRBD1 as D (5 bases). Germline CDR1 SNHLY, CDR2 FYNNEI. V was clipped by 6 bases and J by 1 base, with 17 bases between them. The CDR3 length is 16 residues.

The rearrangement joins TRBV5-1 to TRBJ1-5; no clear D. The CDR3 consists of 15 residues. Trimming removed 4 bases from V and 2 bases from J, with 13 bases in between. In germline, CDR1 is SGHRS, CDR2 YFSETQ. The CDR3 protein is CASSPGGMGNQPQHF. CDR3 nucleotide sequence: TGCGCCAGCAGCCCCGGAGGGATGGGCAATCAGCCCCAGCATTTT.

The chain recombines TRBV5-1 with TRBJ2-5; 7 bases are shared with TRBD1. The CDR3 covers 13 residues. Germline V lookup: CDR1 SGHRS, CDR2 YFSETQ. V trimming: 4 bases; J trimming: 5 bases; junction bases outside the gene matches: 5. DNA for the CDR3: TGCGCCAGCAGCCAGGGGGTCGCGGAGACCCAGTACTTC. It translates to CASSQGVAETQYF. The full variable domain, its missing parts supplied by reference TRBV5-1 and TRBJ2-5, is KAGVTQTPRYLIKTRGQQVTLSCSPISGHRSVSWYQQTPGQGLQFLFEYFSETQRNKGNFPGRFSGRQFSNSRSEMNVSTLELGDSALYLCASSQGVAETQYFGPGTRLLVL.

This clone was seen just once. The CDR3 DNA follows: TGTGCCAGCAGCTTAGTACAGGGTGCCTACGAGCAGTACTTC. Its protein is CASSLVQGAYEQYF. The V call is TRBV7-2, the J call TRBJ2-7, with D tentatively TRBD1 (6 bases). CDR1 and CDR2 (germline): SGHTA, FQGNSA. This CDR3 is 14 amino acids long. Trimming took off 1 base at V and 2 bases at J, with 9 bases between the two ends.

V and J are TRBV9 and TRBJ1-1, with D possibly TRBD1 on 5 matching bases. The CDR3 covers 14 residues. Germline lookup yields CDR1 SGDLS and CDR2 YYNGEE. Trimming cost V 5 bases and J 5 bases, with 16 bases left between them. This CDR3 reads CASRQGLGETEAFF. DNA of the CDR3: TGTGCCAGCAGGCAGGGATTGGGTGAAACTGAAGCTTTCTTT.

J is TRBJ2-5 and V is TRBV18; TRBD2 matches 10 bases. The CDR3 is 15 residues long. Germline V gene data show CDR1 as KGHSH and CDR2 as LQKENI. Trimming took 2 bases from V and 5 from J; bases not matched to a gene: 5. In nucleotides, the CDR3 is TGTGCCAGCTCACCAAGGACTAGCGGTCGGGAGACCCAGTACTTC. This translates into CASSPRTSGRETQYF.

The chain has TRBV23-1 and TRBJ1-1, with 10 bases fitting TRBD1. TRBV23-1 is flagged as an ORF with uncertain function. The CDR3 totals 15 residues. V lost 3 bases, J lost 0 bases, and 1 base stayed unmatched. The CDR3 coding sequence is TGCGCCAGCAGTCAGGGACAGGGGATGAACACTGAAGCTTTCTTT. It specifies CASSQGQGMNTEAFF.

The chain has TRBV5-1 and TRBJ2-7; TRBD1 matches 10 bases. Per germline, CDR1 SGHRS and CDR2 YFSETQ. This CDR3 spans 13 amino acids. Unmatched junction bases numbered 4, after V lost 7 bases and J lost 3 bases. The CDR3 is CASGGDRGYEQYF. The CDR3 DNA is TGCGCCAGCGGGGGGGACAGGGGCTACGAGCAGTACTTC.

This chain links TRBV29-1 with TRBJ2-1; 11 bases align to TRBD2. V lost 3 bases and J lost 2; bases outside the gene matches: 15. The CDR3 length is 19 residues. Germline CDR1 reads SQVTM; CDR2 reads ANQGSEA. The DNA for the CDR3 is TGCAGCGTTGAGGGGGCTAGCGGGAGGTTTTGGGGAACCTACAATGAGCAGTTCTTC. Translation: CSVEGASGRFWGTYNEQFF.

The CDR3 sequence: CATSGTGVHQPQHF. For the CDR3, the DNA is TGTGCCACCTCCGGGACAGGGGTTCATCAGCCCCAGCATTTT. The chain uses TRBV24-1 and TRBJ1-5; 10 bases are shared with TRBD1. The CDR3 consists of 14 residues. With 9 bases clipped from V and 5 bases from J, the junction kept 6 bases outside the gene matches. Germline V gene sequence: CDR1 KGHDR, CDR2 SFDVKD.

The CDR3 sequence is CASSMGGDQPQHF. CDR3 bases: TGTGCCAGTAGTATGGGCGGGGATCAGCCCCAGCATTTT. V is TRBV19 and J is TRBJ1-5; D not certain. There are 13 residues in the CDR3. CDR1 and CDR2 from the germline V gene are LNHDA and SQIVND (reference sequence). Trimming cost V 3 bases and J 5 bases, with 8 bases left between them.

The gene calls are TRBV2 and TRBJ1-4; 7 positions agree with TRBD1. From germline, CDR1 is SNHLY and CDR2 FYNNEI. The CDR3 is 14 amino acids. Losses at the gene ends were 6 bases for V and 8 bases for J; bases not matched to a gene: 9. This chain's CDR3 is CASRTTGAGEKLFF. In DNA form, the CDR3 reads TGTGCCAGCAGAACAACAGGGGCCGGGGAAAAACTGTTTTTT.

The chain employs TRBV6-5 and TRBJ2-1; 7 bases match TRBD1. CDR1 is MNHEY, CDR2 SVGAGI, per germline. Unmatched junction bases numbered 9, after V lost 5 bases and J lost 5 bases. The CDR3 consists of 15 residues. The CDR3 loop reads CASSLTGDLDNEQFF. CDR3 nucleotide sequence: TGTGCCAGCAGTCTAACAGGGGACCTCGACAATGAGCAGTTCTTC.

This clone was seen a single time. The chain couples TRBV4-3 to TRBJ1-4, with 8 bases fitting TRBD1. The V segment lost 0 bases and the J segment 8 bases; nucleotides outside the gene matches: 5. CDR1 is LGHNA, CDR2 YSLEER, per germline. CDR3 size: 15 residues. The CDR3 bases are TGCGCCAGCAGCCAAGATCGACAGGGGTGGGAAAAACTGTTTTTT. Protein sequence: CASSQDRQGWEKLFF.